What follows are 10 T cell receptor beta chains derived from one specimen sequenced in a study of T-cell reconstitution after alpha-beta-depleted transplantation in children. Preparation of the TCRbeta library involved a method that used unique molecular identifiers. MiXCR, run by TCRdb on the PCR reads, gives a single entry per CDR3 protein. The sample contains about 500,000 distinct CDR3 sequences, roughly 33% of which appear only once. This material consisted of PBMCs from the stem cell graft donor, taken from the stem cell graft. These receptors were collected from a human donor who donated a stem cell graft to a child with aplastic anemia.

This sequence joins TRBV4-3 and TRBJ2-2; D is unresolved. CDR1 is LGHNA, CDR2 YSLEER, per germline. Trimming removed 1 base at V and 4 bases at J, with 10 bases between. CDR3 length: 15 amino acids. The CDR3 DNA reads TGCGCCAGCAGCCAAGCAACGGGCCGCACCGGGGAGCTGTTTTTT. This translates into CASSQATGRTGELFF.

This clonotype turned up a few times. This chain joins TRBV4-3 and TRBJ2-5, with unresolved D. The V gene's germline CDR1 is LGHNA and CDR2 YSLEER. There are 13 residues in the CDR3. Trimming removed 0 bases at V and 8 bases at J, with 10 bases between. The CDR3 coding sequence is TGCGCCAGCAGCCAAGAGGCTATGGGAACCCAGTACTTC. This encodes CASSQEAMGTQYF.

The chain is built from TRBV5-5 and TRBJ1-5, with 7 bases fitting TRBD1. With V trimmed by 3 bases and J by 3 bases, 3 bases remained unmatched. The V gene's germline CDR1 is SGHKS and CDR2 YYEKEE (reference sequence). The CDR3 runs 14 residues. The DNA for the CDR3 is TGTGCCAGCAGCTGGGGACAGAACAATCAGCCCCAGCATTTT. As protein: CASSWGQNNQPQHF.

CDR3 amino acids: CASSPPNAGPQGTYNEQFF. The CDR3 DNA follows: TGTGCCAGCTCACCACCGAACGCGGGACCTCAGGGCACCTACAATGAGCAGTTCTTC. The genes are TRBV18 and TRBJ2-1; maybe TRBD2 (6 bases). The CDR3 has 19 amino acids. With 0 bases removed from V and 2 bases from J, the gap between germline ends came to 20 bases. The germline gives CDR1 KGHSH, CDR2 LQKENI.

This clonotype was observed a handful of times. The gene calls are TRBV5-1 and TRBJ2-6; D is uncertain. Germline V lookup: CDR1 SGHRS, CDR2 YFSETQ. Trimming stripped 7 bases from V and 4 bases from J, with 9 bases between. The CDR3 totals 13 residues. DNA of the CDR3: TGCGCCAGCGCCACGGCCGGGGCCAACGTCCTGACTTTC. Translated: CASATAGANVLTF.

The CDR3 coding sequence is TGTGCCAGTAGTATATCCCACCGGGGACAGGCGGGACGTGAAAAACTGTTTTTT. It specifies CASSISHRGQAGREKLFF. The chain couples TRBV19 to TRBJ1-4, with 8 bases that match TRBD1. Germline loops: CDR1 LNHDA, CDR2 SQIVND (reference sequence). This CDR3 region has 18 residues. The V and J ends lost 2 bases and 7 bases, in that order; junction bases with no gene match: 15. The whole variable domain, remainder taken from reference TRBV19 and TRBJ1-4, is DGGITQSPKYLFRKEGQNVTLSCEQNLNHDAMYWYRQDPGQGLRLIYYSQIVNDFQKGDIAEGYSVSREKKESFPLTVTSAQKNPTAFYLCASSISHRGQAGREKLFFGSGTQLSVL.

The chain is built from TRBV12-3 or TRBV12-4 and TRBJ2-2; TRBD2 matches 9 bases. The length of the CDR3 is 19 residues. V lost 3 bases to trimming and J lost 3 bases; unmatched junction nucleotides: 14. This CDR3 reads CASSLVPTAGGHYTGELFF. The CDR3, as DNA: TGTGCCAGCAGTTTGGTTCCGACGGCGGGAGGGCATTACACCGGGGAGCTGTTTTTT.

V usage is TRBV20-1 and J usage is TRBJ1-5; tentative D call: TRBD1 (5 bases). Germline V gene sequence: CDR1 DFQATT, CDR2 SNEGSKA (reference sequence). This CDR3 comprises 12 residues. The V end was cut by 1 base, the J end by 9 bases, with 10 bases between. Written as DNA, the CDR3 is TGCAGTGCTAGAGGGGGGGGTGGGCCCCAGCATTTT. This gives the protein CSARGGGGPQHF.

The chain carries TRBV12-3 or TRBV12-4 and TRBJ2-1, with 7 bases that match TRBD2. V was clipped by 6 bases and J by 8 bases; unmatched bases: 13. The CDR3 has 15 residues. The CDR3 protein is CASSPWRAGKDEQFF. DNA of the CDR3: TGTGCCAGCAGCCCATGGAGAGCGGGAAAAGATGAGCAGTTCTTC.

This clonotype was counted only a few times. This chain links TRBV30 with TRBJ2-1, with D possibly matching TRBD2 (6 bases). Germline V gene sequence: CDR1 GTSNPN, CDR2 SVGIG (reference sequence). The V end was cut by 4 bases, the J end by 7 bases, with 8 bases between. This CDR3 is built from 11 residues. CDR3 DNA sequence: TGTGCCTGGACGGCGGGGAATGAGCAGTTCTTC. Translated, it gives CAWTAGNEQFF.